This T cell receptor (beta chain) was sequenced for a study of cytomegalovirus exposure and HLA in healthy donors. Regarding donors, all were healthy bone marrow donors. V lost 0 bases to trimming and J lost 3 bases, with 12 bases between them. The germline gives CDR1 MNHNS, CDR2 SASEGT. The CDR3 is made up of 15 amino acids. PCR was performed using 60 Vbeta and 13 Jbeta primers. The repertoire was sequenced with immunoSEQ multiplex PCR; TCRdb's copy has only in-frame clones and lacks some. Its table records about 200,000 clones. This receptor was obtained from a girl aged 2 to 10 in good health and CMV-seropositive. The sample comprised PBMCs. The chain links TRBV6-1 to TRBJ2-7; D gene ambiguous. CDR3 coding DNA: TGTGCCAGCAGTGAAGCCCCTGACAAGCACTACGAGCAGTACTTC. Its protein is CASSEAPDKHYEQYF.